This TCR beta chain is drawn from a study of cytomegalovirus exposure and HLA in healthy donors. As for the study in general: There were under 130 million unique TCR beta sequences, drawn from 200 million or so T cells, in an earlier analysis.

This CDR3 region has 15 residues. CDR1 is SGHTA, CDR2 FQGTGA, per germline. Trimming cost V 5 bases and J 4 bases, with 12 bases left between them. This clone has a handful of counts. Its antigen remains unknown. Overall study results and limits: Available immune exposure information covered CMV serostatus only.

PCR primers comprised 60 Vbeta and 13 Jbeta primers. The protocol was immunoSEQ multiplex PCR, while the TCRdb copy is restricted to in-frame clones and leaves out a portion. Of 150,000 to 200,000 clones detected, around 77% appear once; the ten largest clones hold 1.9%. Healthy bone marrow donors supplied every sample. The chain links TRBV7-3 to TRBJ2-6; D is undetermined. Sequenced sample: PBMCs. The clonotype originates from a man under 40 in good health and CMV-seronegative. The CDR3 nucleotides read TGTGCCAGCAGCCCCCGGTCACTAGGGGCCAACGTCCTGACTTTC. Translation gives CASSPRSLGANVLTF.